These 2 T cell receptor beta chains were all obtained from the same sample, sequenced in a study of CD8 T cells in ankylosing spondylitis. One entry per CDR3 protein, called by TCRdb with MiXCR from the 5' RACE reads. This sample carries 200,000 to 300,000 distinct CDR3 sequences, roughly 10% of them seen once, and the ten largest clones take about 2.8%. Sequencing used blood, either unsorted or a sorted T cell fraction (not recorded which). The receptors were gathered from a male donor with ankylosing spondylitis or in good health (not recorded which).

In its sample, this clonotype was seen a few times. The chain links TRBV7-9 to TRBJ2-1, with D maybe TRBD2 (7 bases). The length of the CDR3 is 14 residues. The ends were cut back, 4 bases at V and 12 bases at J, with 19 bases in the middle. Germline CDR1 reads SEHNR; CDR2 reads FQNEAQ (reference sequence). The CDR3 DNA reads TGTGCCAGCAGCTCCTCGAACGGGGGGCGGGCGCAGTTCTTC. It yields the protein CASSSSNGGRAQFF.

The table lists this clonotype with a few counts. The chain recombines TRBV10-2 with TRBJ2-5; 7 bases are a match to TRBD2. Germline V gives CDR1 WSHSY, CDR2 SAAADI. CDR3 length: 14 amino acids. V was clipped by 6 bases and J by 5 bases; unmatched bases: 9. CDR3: CASRQAGGGETQYF. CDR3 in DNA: TGCGCCAGCAGACAAGCTGGGGGGGGGGAGACCCAGTACTTC.